Listed here are 21 T cell receptor beta chains from one sample, sequenced in a study of blood T cell repertoires in COVID-19. Only in-frame clones appear in the TCRdb table, and some are missing; sequencing was by immunoSEQ multiplex PCR. The top ten hold 12% of the sample, which has under 300,000 clones, roughly 90% seen once. Sequences were obtained from peripheral blood. The receptors shown here come from a woman aged 25 to 45 with COVID-19, enrolled during active disease.

The chain joins TRBV27 to TRBJ1-3, with D unresolved. V dropped 5 bases and J dropped 2 bases, with 10 bases sitting between them. Germline V gives CDR1 MNHEY, CDR2 SMNVEV (reference sequence). This CDR3 has 14 residues. Written as DNA, the CDR3 is TGTGCCAGCAGTCCTGAGTCCACTGGAAACACCATATATTTT. Translating it yields CASSPESTGNTIYF.

The genes are TRBV5-1 and TRBJ2-1; tentative D call: TRBD1 (6 bases). The germline gives CDR1 SGHRS, CDR2 YFSETQ. The V end lost 1 base, the J end lost 4 bases, and 9 bases lay between the germline ends. The CDR3 contains 14 residues. DNA for the CDR3: TGCGCCAGCAGCTTGATACAGGGATACAATGAGCAGTTCTTC. Amino acid sequence: CASSLIQGYNEQFF.

The V gene is TRBV27, the J gene TRBJ1-1, with D perhaps TRBD1 (5 bases). CDR1 is MNHEY, CDR2 SMNVEV, per germline (reference sequence). CDR3 length equals 14 residues. V lost 3 bases to trimming and J lost 5 bases, with 13 bases between them. In DNA, the CDR3 is TGTGCCAGCAGTTTCGCGGGGGGTGTGACTGAAGCTTTCTTT. Translating it yields CASSFAGGVTEAFF.

This sequence joins TRBV27 and TRBJ1-4; 7 nucleotides line up with TRBD1. Germline V gene sequence: CDR1 MNHEY, CDR2 SMNVEV (reference sequence). The CDR3 consists of 16 residues. J was trimmed by 5 bases and V by 6 bases; bases with no gene match: 12. CDR3 amino acids: CASSRFPQGVNEKLFF. The CDR3 bases are TGTGCCAGCAGCCGTTTCCCTCAGGGGGTAAATGAAAAACTGTTTTTT. The full variable domain, with the rest looked up from reference TRBV27 and TRBJ1-4, is EAQVTQNPRYLITVTGKKLTVTCSQNMNHEYMSWYRQDPGLGLRQIYYSMNVEVTDKGDVPEGYKVSRKEKRNFPLILESPSPNQTSLYFCASSRFPQGVNEKLFFGSGTQLSVL.

The CDR3 DNA is TGTGCCAGCAGCCCACAGAACTATGGCTACACCTTC. It codes for CASSPQNYGYTF. The rearrangement joins TRBV14 to TRBJ1-2; no clear D gene. The V and J ends lost 4 bases and 2 bases respectively, with 5 bases between them. Germline V gene sequence: CDR1 SGHDN, CDR2 FVKESK. The CDR3 runs 12 residues.

The V call is TRBV6-1, the J call TRBJ1-4; D ambiguous. CDR1 MNHNS and CDR2 SASEGT come from the germline V gene. The V end lost 3 bases, the J end lost 0 bases, and 14 bases lay between the germline ends. The CDR3 is made up of 17 amino acids. The CDR3 DNA follows: TGTGCCAGCAGTGACAACACACGGGGTGCAACTAATGAAAAACTGTTTTTT. As protein: CASSDNTRGATNEKLFF.

The V call is TRBV5-5, the J call TRBJ1-6, with 9 bases lining up with TRBD1. The V gene end was trimmed by 2 bases and the J gene end by 7 bases; junction bases not matched to a gene: 4. The CDR3 contains 15 residues. From germline, CDR1 is SGHKS and CDR2 YYEKEE (reference sequence). The CDR3 DNA is TGTGCCAGCAGCTTTATGGGACAGGGCAATTCACCCCTCCACTTT. It yields the protein CASSFMGQGNSPLHF.

This chain uses TRBV6-5 with TRBJ2-5, with a tentative D call TRBD2 (5 bases). V gave up 2 bases and J gave up 9 bases, with 13 bases separating them. Per the germline V gene, CDR1 is MNHEY and CDR2 is SVGAGI. The CDR3 is 13 amino acids. DNA for the CDR3: TGTGCCAGCAGTTACACGGGGTCCAAGTCCCAGTACTTC. Amino acid sequence: CASSYTGSKSQYF.

The rearrangement links TRBV7-2 to TRBJ2-7; D is perhaps TRBD1 (6 bases). The CDR3 consists of 14 residues. Germline assignment: CDR1 SGHTA and CDR2 FQGNSA. Trimming left V 9 bases short and J 1 base short, with 16 bases between. The CDR3 here is CASFPTTGSYEQYF. Written as DNA, the CDR3 is TGTGCCAGTTTCCCCACGACAGGTTCCTACGAGCAGTACTTC.

The rearrangement joins TRBV7-8 to TRBJ2-7; no reliable D call. Germline loops: CDR1 SGHVS, CDR2 FQNEAQ. Trimming left V 5 bases short and J 6 bases short, with 11 bases between. This CDR3 has 12 amino acids. CDR3 sequence reads: CASSPRVSEQYF. CDR3 DNA sequence: TGTGCCAGCAGCCCGCGTGTGTCCGAGCAGTACTTC.

DNA of the CDR3: TGTGCCAGCAGTACCGGGACTAGCGAGGTTGCCGGGGAGCTGTTTTTT. It is translated as CASSTGTSEVAGELFF. This rearrangement joins TRBV6-4 to TRBJ2-2, with 10 bases matching TRBD2. Germline V gives CDR1 MRHNA, CDR2 SNTAGT. V was pared by 5 bases and J by 6 bases, with 9 bases of the junction left unmatched. The CDR3 is made up of 16 amino acids.

The rearrangement joins TRBV7-2 to TRBJ1-5; no firm D call. Germline CDR1 reads SGHTA; CDR2 reads FQGNSA. The CDR3 length is 16 residues. V was clipped by 0 bases and J by 0 bases, with 9 bases between them. CDR3 DNA: TGTGCCAGCAGCTTAGCGCTCGGAGGTAGCAATCAGCCCCAGCATTTT. This encodes CASSLALGGSNQPQHF.

The rearrangement links TRBV5-8 to TRBJ2-1; possible D gene TRBD2, 6 bases. V was pared by 4 bases and J by 9 bases, with 14 bases between. Looked up from germline, CDR1 is SGHTS and CDR2 is YDEGEE. This CDR3 is 13 amino acids long. The CDR3, as DNA: TGTGCCAGCAGCCCTACAGGCGGGGTTGAGCAGTTCTTC. Protein: CASSPTGGVEQFF.

The chain couples TRBV28 to TRBJ2-4; tentatively, D is TRBD2 (5 bases). Germline CDR1 is MDHEN and CDR2 is SYDVKM. The CDR3 contains 16 residues. The V end was cut by 7 bases, the J end by 6 bases, with 22 bases between. CDR3 in DNA: TGTGCCAGCACCACCTGGGGATCGGGGTCGGGAAACATTCAGTACTTC. Its protein product is CASTTWGSGSGNIQYF.

The gene calls are TRBV7-2 and TRBJ1-5; perhaps TRBD1 as D (5 bases). The V gene's germline CDR1 is SGHTA and CDR2 FQGNSA. The CDR3 is made up of 14 amino acids. The V end lost 0 bases, the J end lost 4 bases, and 7 bases lay between the germline ends. CDR3 DNA sequence: TGTGCCAGCAGCTTAGCTGACAGAAATCAGCCCCAGCATTTT. Its translation is CASSLADRNQPQHF.

The chain couples TRBV6-5 to TRBJ2-3; 7 positions match TRBD2. Germline CDR1 is MNHEY and CDR2 is SVGAGI. V gave up 3 bases and J gave up 11 bases; unmatched junction bases: 5. The CDR3 is 12 residues long. The CDR3, as DNA: TGTGCCAGCAGTTATGGCGGGGGAAGGCAGTATTTT. As protein: CASSYGGGRQYF.

V usage is TRBV3-1 (or the pseudogene TRBV3-2) and J usage is TRBJ2-2; a weak D match, TRBD1 (5 bases). The CDR3 is 16 residues long. Germline CDR1 LGHDT, CDR2 YNNKEL (reference sequence). V gave up 0 bases and J gave up 3 bases, with 11 bases separating them. CDR3 amino acids: CASSQDKAGYTGELFF. The CDR3, as DNA: TGTGCCAGCAGCCAAGATAAGGCAGGGTACACCGGGGAGCTGTTTTTT.

The chain recombines TRBV28 with TRBJ1-2; no reliable D call. This CDR3 is 13 amino acids long. Germline V gives CDR1 MDHEN, CDR2 SYDVKM. V lost 5 bases to trimming and J lost 1 base, with 8 bases between them. CDR3 coding DNA: TGTGCCAGCAGTATAACAGTTAACTATGGCTACACCTTC. Translated, it gives CASSITVNYGYTF.

The V call is TRBV5-1, the J call TRBJ2-7; the D gene is possibly TRBD2 (6 bases). Germline V lookup: CDR1 SGHRS, CDR2 YFSETQ. Trimming removed 4 bases from V and 0 bases from J, with 14 bases in between. CDR3 size: 15 residues. The chain's CDR3 is CASSRPGGDSYEQYF. The CDR3 DNA reads TGCGCCAGCAGCCGCCCCGGGGGTGACTCCTACGAGCAGTACTTC.

The chain links TRBV5-4 to TRBJ1-5; TRBD1 matches 8 bases. Germline CDR1 is SGHNT and CDR2 is YYREEE (reference sequence). Losses at the gene ends were 4 bases for V and 5 bases for J; bases not matched to a gene: 14. There are 17 residues in the CDR3. CDR3 DNA: TGTGCCAGCAGCCTTGGACAGGGAGGGCCTATAGATCAGCCCCAGCATTTT. This encodes CASSLGQGGPIDQPQHF.

The V gene is TRBV6-5, the J gene TRBJ2-5; tentative D call: TRBD1 (7 bases). There are 15 residues in the CDR3. Trimming shortened V by 6 bases and J by 0 bases, and 14 bases separated the two germline ends. Germline CDR1 reads MNHEY; CDR2 reads SVGAGI. CDR3: CASSNQGGHQETQYF. The CDR3, as DNA: TGTGCCAGCAGCAACCAGGGGGGCCACCAAGAGACCCAGTACTTC.